The sequence of this TCR beta chain was determined in a study of tumor T cells in aggressive B-cell lymphoma. Profiling relied on immunoSEQ multiplex PCR, and the TCRdb table lists in-frame clones only, not all of them. The sample lists under 3,500 clones; roughly 94% were seen once. Trimming shortened V by 0 bases and J by 2 bases, and 14 bases separated the two germline ends. Germline loops: CDR1 SGHTA, CDR2 FQGNSA. The CDR3 covers 16 residues. V usage is TRBV7-2 and J usage is TRBJ2-7; the D gene is possibly TRBD2 (5 bases). Sequenced: tumor tissue. The source of this sequence is an adult with diffuse large B cell lymphoma. The CDR3: CASSLADSQPTYEQYF. The CDR3 nucleotides are TGTGCCAGCAGCTTAGCGGACTCCCAGCCAACCTACGAGCAGTACTTC.